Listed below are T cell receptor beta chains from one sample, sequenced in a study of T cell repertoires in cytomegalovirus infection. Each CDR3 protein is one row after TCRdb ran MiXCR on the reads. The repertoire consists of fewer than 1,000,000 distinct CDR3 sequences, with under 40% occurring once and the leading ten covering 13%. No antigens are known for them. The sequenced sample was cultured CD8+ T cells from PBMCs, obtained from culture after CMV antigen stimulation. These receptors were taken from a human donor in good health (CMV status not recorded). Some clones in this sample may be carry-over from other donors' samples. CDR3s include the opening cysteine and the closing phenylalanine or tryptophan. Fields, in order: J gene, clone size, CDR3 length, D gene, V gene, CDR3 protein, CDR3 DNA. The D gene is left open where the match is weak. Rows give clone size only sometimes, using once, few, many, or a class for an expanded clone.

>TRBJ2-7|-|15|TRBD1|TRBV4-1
CASSQQTGSSYEQYF
TGTGCCAGCAGCCAACAGACAGGGAGCTCCTACGAGCAGTACTTC
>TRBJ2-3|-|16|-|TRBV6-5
CASSYSEWDLGDTQYF
TGTGCCAGCAGTTACTCGGAGTGGGACCTAGGAGATACGCAGTATTTT
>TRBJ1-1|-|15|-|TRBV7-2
CASIGLQALNTEAFF
TGTGCCAGCATAGGTTTGCAGGCTCTGAACACTGAAGCTTTCTTT
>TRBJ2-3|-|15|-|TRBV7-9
CANSLFMGQGDTQYF
TGTGCCAACAGCTTATTTATGGGGCAGGGAGATACGCAGTATTTT
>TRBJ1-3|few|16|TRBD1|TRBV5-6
CASSLGQGASGNTIYF
TGTGCCAGCAGCCTCGGACAGGGGGCTTCCGGAAACACCATATATTTT
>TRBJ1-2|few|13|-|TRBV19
CASTEGLDYGYTF
TGTGCCAGTACTGAGGGTCTCGACTATGGCTACACCTTC
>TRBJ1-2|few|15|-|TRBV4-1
CASSQSRGDDYGYTF
TGCGCCAGCAGCCAATCTCGGGGAGACGACTATGGCTACACCTTC
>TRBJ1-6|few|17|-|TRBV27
CASSLRSRGGNRSPLHF
TGTGCCAGCAGCCTCCGTTCGAGGGGGGGCAACCGATCACCCCTCCACTTT
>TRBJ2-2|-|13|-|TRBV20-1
CSAVRDYTGELFF
TGCAGTGCTGTGAGAGACTACACCGGGGAGCTGTTTTTT
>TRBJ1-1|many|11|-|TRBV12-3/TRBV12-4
CASSFGNEAFF
TGTGCCAGCAGTTTCGGGAATGAAGCTTTCTTT
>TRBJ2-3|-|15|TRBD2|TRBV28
CASSPRGGFVDTQYF
TGTGCCAGCAGTCCACGGGGAGGGTTCGTAGATACGCAGTATTTT
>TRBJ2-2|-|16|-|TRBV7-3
CASSLNVGANTGELFF
TGTGCCAGCAGCTTAAACGTAGGGGCGAACACCGGGGAGCTGTTTTTT
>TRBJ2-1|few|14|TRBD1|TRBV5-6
CASSLRTGENEQFF
TGTGCCAGCAGTTTGAGGACAGGGGAGAATGAGCAGTTCTTC
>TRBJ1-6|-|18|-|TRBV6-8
CASSYSVSRQVYNSPLHF
TGTGCCAGCAGTTACTCGGTCAGTCGGCAGGTCTATAATTCACCCCTCCACTTT
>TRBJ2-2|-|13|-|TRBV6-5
CASKTRTVGELFF
TGTGCCAGCAAGACCAGGACAGTTGGGGAGCTGTTTTTT
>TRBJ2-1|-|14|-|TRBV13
CASSPMGQNNEQFF
TGTGCCAGCAGCCCGATGGGGCAGAACAATGAGCAGTTCTTC
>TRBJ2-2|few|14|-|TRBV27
CASSLPTNTGELFF
TGTGCCAGCAGTTTACCCACGAACACCGGGGAGCTGTTTTTT
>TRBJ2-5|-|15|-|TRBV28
CASNLGESTQETQYF
TGTGCCAGCAATTTAGGGGAGAGTACTCAGGAGACCCAGTACTTC
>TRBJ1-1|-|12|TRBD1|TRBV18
CASSAGQLEAFF
TGTGCCAGCTCAGCGGGACAGCTTGAAGCTTTCTTT
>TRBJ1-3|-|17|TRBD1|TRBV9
CASSVGGTGLSGNTIYF
TGTGCCAGCAGCGTAGGGGGGACAGGCCTCTCTGGAAACACCATATATTTT
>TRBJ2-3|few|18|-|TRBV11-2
CASSLSHAGLDHTDTQYF
TGTGCCAGCAGCTTAAGTCATGCGGGGCTCGATCACACAGATACGCAGTATTTT
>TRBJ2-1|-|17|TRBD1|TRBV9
CASSPYRDRRSYNEQFF
TGTGCCAGCAGCCCTTACCGGGACAGGCGGTCCTACAATGAGCAGTTCTTC
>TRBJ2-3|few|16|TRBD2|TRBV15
CATSRDTGGVVDTQYF
TGTGCCACCAGCAGAGATACGGGAGGGGTCGTAGATACGCAGTATTTT
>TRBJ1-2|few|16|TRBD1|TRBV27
CATGGQGAGYGYGYTF
TGTGCCACCGGAGGTCAGGGGGCCGGGTATGGTTATGGCTACACCTTC
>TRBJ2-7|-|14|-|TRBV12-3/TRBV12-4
CASSLGASRDEQYF
TGTGCCAGCAGCCTGGGGGCCTCTCGGGACGAGCAGTACTTC
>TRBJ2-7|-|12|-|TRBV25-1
CASSELGYEQYF
TGTGCCAGCAGTGAATTAGGATACGAGCAGTACTTC
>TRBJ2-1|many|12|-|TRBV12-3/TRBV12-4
CASSSVYNEQFF
TGTGCCAGCAGCTCTGTATACAATGAGCAGTTCTTC
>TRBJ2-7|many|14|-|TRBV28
CASSLSDSTYEQYF
TGTGCCAGCAGTTTGTCGGACAGCACCTACGAGCAGTACTTC
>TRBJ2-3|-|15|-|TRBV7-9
CASSLLGAGTDTQYF
TGTGCCAGCAGCTTACTAGGGGCGGGAACAGATACGCAGTATTTT
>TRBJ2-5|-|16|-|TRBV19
CASSNLEGGVQETQYF
TGTGCCAGTAGTAACCTGGAGGGGGGGGTCCAAGAGACCCAGTACTTC
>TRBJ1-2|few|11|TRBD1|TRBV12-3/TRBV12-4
CASRGQGGYTF
TGTGCCAGCAGGGGACAGGGCGGCTACACCTTC
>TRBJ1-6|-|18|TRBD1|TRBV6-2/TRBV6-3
CASSYDPRQGSYNSPLHF
TGTGCCAGCAGTTACGACCCACGACAGGGCAGCTATAATTCACCCCTCCACTTT
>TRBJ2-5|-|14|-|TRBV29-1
CSVERVEVQETQYF
TGCAGCGTTGAACGTGTAGAGGTACAAGAGACCCAGTACTTC
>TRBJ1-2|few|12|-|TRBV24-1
CATQGGDYGYTF
TGTGCCACTCAGGGAGGCGACTATGGCTACACCTTC
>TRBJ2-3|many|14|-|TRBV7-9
CASSLTFGTDTQYF
TGTGCCAGCAGCTTAACATTCGGCACAGATACGCAGTATTTT
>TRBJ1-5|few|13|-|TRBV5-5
CASSPSSGQPQHF
TGTGCCAGCAGCCCTAGTTCCGGGCAGCCCCAGCATTTT
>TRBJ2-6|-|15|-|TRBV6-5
CASSRHRGGSNVLTF
TGTGCCAGCAGTCGCCACAGGGGAGGTTCCAACGTCCTGACTTTC
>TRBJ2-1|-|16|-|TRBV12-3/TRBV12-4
CASSLAQLSSYNEQFF
TGTGCCAGCAGTTTAGCACAGCTAAGCTCCTACAATGAGCAGTTCTTC
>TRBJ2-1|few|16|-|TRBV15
CATSRVGGTAYNEQFF
TGTGCCACCAGCAGAGTTGGCGGGACAGCTTACAATGAGCAGTTCTTC